One and the same sample provided the 28 T cell receptor beta chains below, sequenced in a study of radiation and T cells in renal cell carcinoma. Noted time point: blood 2 weeks post-SBRT. Stated treatment: 15 Gy SBRT to primary tumor, nephrectomy 4 weeks later. Profiling relied on immunoSEQ multiplex PCR, and the TCRdb table lists in-frame clones only, not all of them. The top ten clones hold 1.5% to 2% of a sample with about 130,000 clones, 70% to 90% of them seen once. Specimen: blood, collected from a patient whose treatment included radiotherapy and nephrectomy. The receptors were sampled from a woman aged 55-69 years with renal cell carcinoma.

The chain couples TRBV7-9 to TRBJ2-7; 7 bases align to TRBD1. Losses at the gene ends were 1 base for V and 3 bases for J; bases not matched to a gene: 6. Germline V gives CDR1 SEHNR, CDR2 FQNEAQ (reference sequence). CDR3 length: 15 amino acids. This CDR3 is CASSLEGGGYYEQYF. CDR3 in DNA: TGTGCCAGCAGCTTAGAAGGGGGCGGGTACTACGAGCAGTACTTC. The complete variable domain, with remaining parts taken from reference TRBV7-9 and TRBJ2-7, reads DTGVSQNPRHKITKRGQNVTFRCDPISEHNRLYWYRQTLGQGPEFLTYFQNEAQLEKSRLLSDRFSAERPKGSFSTLEIQRTEQGDSAMYLCASSLEGGGYYEQYFGPGTRLTVT.

The gene calls are TRBV23-1 and TRBJ1-5; unclear D gene. TRBV23-1 qualifies as an ORF whose function is uncertain. V was pared by 11 bases and J by 7 bases, with 6 bases between. The CDR3 covers 9 residues. CDR3 sequence reads: CAPEQPQHF. DNA of the CDR3: TGCGCCCCCGAACAGCCCCAGCATTTT.

V is TRBV27 and J is TRBJ2-7; perhaps TRBD2 as D (7 bases). V lost 7 bases to trimming and J lost 0 bases, with 22 bases between them. The CDR3 consists of 17 residues. Germline-derived CDR1 and CDR2 are MNHEY and SMNVEV (reference sequence). CDR3 sequence reads: CASKPRMGGQSSYEQYF. The CDR3 coding sequence is TGTGCCAGCAAACCTCGTATGGGGGGGCAAAGCTCCTACGAGCAGTACTTC.

The CDR3 here is CSVIQGRNYGYTF. The CDR3 nucleotides are TGCAGCGTTATTCAGGGAAGGAACTATGGCTACACCTTC. V gene TRBV29-1 combines with J gene TRBJ1-2; tentative D call: TRBD1 (5 bases). CDR1 and CDR2 from the germline V gene are SQVTM and ANQGSEA. V lost 5 bases and J lost 2, with 12 bases in between. The CDR3 loop spans 13 amino acids.

The J gene is TRBJ2-7, the V gene TRBV14; the match to TRBD1 covers 8 bases. This CDR3 has 14 residues. Trimming took 4 bases from V and 5 from J; bases not matched to a gene: 7. Germline V gene data show CDR1 as SGHDN and CDR2 as FVKESK. The CDR3 region has the DNA TGTGCCAGCAGCCGCCGACAGGGGATTGACGAGCAGTACTTC. Translation: CASSRRQGIDEQYF.

The chain recombines TRBV5-6 with TRBJ2-2; no clear D. V lost 2 bases, J lost 6 bases, and 5 bases lay in between. From germline, CDR1 is SGHDT and CDR2 YYEEEE. The CDR3 has 12 amino acids. The chain's CDR3 is CASSFPAGELFF. Written as DNA, the CDR3 is TGTGCCAGCAGCTTTCCTGCCGGGGAGCTGTTTTTT.

This rearrangement joins TRBV7-9 to TRBJ2-7; a weak D match, TRBD2 (5 bases). CDR1 and CDR2 from the germline V gene are SEHNR and FQNEAQ (reference sequence). V lost 5 bases and J 0 bases, leaving 11 bases between the germline ends. The CDR3 has 14 amino acids. DNA of the CDR3: TGTGCCAGCAGCCCGGACGGGATCTCCTACGAGCAGTACTTC. Translation: CASSPDGISYEQYF.

The chain uses TRBV18 and TRBJ1-3, with a weak D call TRBD1 (6 bases). Germline loops: CDR1 KGHSH, CDR2 LQKENI. Deletions cut 3 bases from V and 0 bases from J, with 9 bases between. The CDR3 length is 15 residues. The CDR3 region is CASSPSDSSGNTIYF. In nucleotides, the CDR3 is TGTGCCAGCTCACCCTCGGACAGCTCTGGAAACACCATATATTTT. Full variable domain (remainder filled in from reference TRBV18 and TRBJ1-3): NAGVMQNPRHLVRRRGQEARLRCSPMKGHSHVYWYRQLPEEGLKFMVYLQKENIIDESGMPKERFSAEFPKEGPSILRIQQVVRGDSAAYFCASSPSDSSGNTIYFGEGSWLTVV.

J is TRBJ2-7 and V is TRBV5-4; D is unresolved. Trimming shortened V by 2 bases and J by 0 bases, and 9 bases separated the two germline ends. The CDR3 extends over 14 amino acids. Germline CDR1 reads SGHNT; CDR2 reads YYREEE (reference sequence). The CDR3 DNA is TGTGCCAGCAGCTTTGGTGGCCTCTCCTACGAGCAGTACTTC. It codes for CASSFGGLSYEQYF.

The chain carries TRBV10-3 and TRBJ2-1, with 9 nucleotides matching TRBD2. The CDR3 loop spans 17 amino acids. Germline CDR1 and CDR2: ENHRY and SYGVKD. The trim removed 0 bases at V and 5 bases at J, leaving 8 bases unmatched. Here the CDR3 DNA reads TGTGCCATCAGTGAGTCGAGTGCTAGCGGGAACGACAATGAGCAGTTCTTC. Translation gives CAISESSASGNDNEQFF.

Worth noting for this clone: Distinct nucleotide sequences in the sample also encode this CDR3. The chain couples TRBV6-5 to TRBJ1-4; 9 nucleotides align to TRBD1. The CDR3 spans 14 residues. Germline CDR1 reads MNHEY; CDR2 reads SVGAGI. V gave up 6 bases and J gave up 8 bases; unmatched junction bases: 7. CDR3 DNA: TGTGCCAGCAGACGGGGACAGGGCGGCGAAAAACTGTTTTTT. It specifies CASRRGQGGEKLFF.

The chain couples TRBV6-6 to TRBJ2-1; D not resolved. The CDR3 sequence is 12 residues long. CDR1 is MNHNY and CDR2 is SVGAGI in the germline V gene (reference sequence). V was cut by 4 bases and J by 6 bases, with 7 bases left in between. The CDR3: CASSLGANEQFF. The CDR3 DNA reads TGTGCCAGCAGTTTAGGAGCCAATGAGCAGTTCTTC.

The chain joins TRBV6-6 to TRBJ2-1, with TRBD1 matching 9 bases. Germline values: CDR1 MNHNY, CDR2 SVGAGI (reference sequence). V shed 2 bases and J 8 bases; nucleotides not matched to a gene: 10. This CDR3 spans 16 amino acids. The CDR3 loop reads CASSYRGQGAEDEQFF. The CDR3 DNA reads TGTGCCAGCAGTTACAGGGGACAGGGAGCGGAGGATGAGCAGTTCTTC.

V gene TRBV10-1 combines with J gene TRBJ1-5; weak D call: TRBD1 (5 bases). Trimming removed 0 bases at V and 9 bases at J, with 12 bases between. Germline V lookup: CDR1 WNHNN, CDR2 SYGVQD (reference sequence). This CDR3 comprises 14 residues. DNA of the CDR3: TGCGCCAGCAGTGAGTCGGCCGGGGGTGGGCCCCAGCATTTT. Its translation: CASSESAGGGPQHF.

This chain links TRBV9 with TRBJ1-4, with D perhaps matching TRBD1 (5 bases). The ends were cut back, 0 bases at V and 7 bases at J, with 13 bases in the middle. This CDR3 contains 15 residues. The germline V gene has CDR1 SGDLS and CDR2 YYNGEE. The CDR3 sequence is CASSVAGGNGEKLFF. The CDR3 nucleotides read TGTGCCAGCAGCGTAGCTGGGGGAAACGGTGAAAAACTGTTTTTT.

The chain recombines TRBV5-4 with TRBJ2-2; D not resolved. Germline CDR1 and CDR2: SGHNT and YYREEE (reference sequence). V gave up 2 bases and J gave up 5 bases, with 13 bases separating them. The CDR3 is 15 amino acids. As DNA, the CDR3 is TGTGCCAGCAGCTTCCGGACCCTCGGGACCGGGGAGCTGTTTTTT. Residues: CASSFRTLGTGELFF.

This clone was counted only a few times. The V and J genes are TRBV19 and TRBJ1-2, with D maybe TRBD1 (6 bases). Trimming took off 5 bases at V and 3 bases at J, with 13 bases between the two ends. Germline V gene data show CDR1 as LNHDA and CDR2 as SQIVND (reference sequence). The length of the CDR3 is 14 residues. CDR3 sequence (DNA): TGTGCCAGTAGTTTGGGCAGGGGTTACTATGGCTACACCTTC. It specifies CASSLGRGYYGYTF.

The chain recombines TRBV7-3 with TRBJ1-1; 8 bases line up with TRBD1. V lost 5 bases and J lost 7; bases outside the gene matches: 12. The CDR3 sequence is 15 residues long. Germline V gene data show CDR1 as SGHTA and CDR2 as FQGTGA. The CDR3 reads CASSRRGPTKIEAFF. As DNA, the CDR3 is TGTGCCAGCAGCCGCAGGGGGCCGACTAAAATTGAAGCTTTCTTT.

This rearrangement joins TRBV28 to TRBJ1-1; unclear D gene. The length of the CDR3 is 13 residues. Deletions cut 7 bases from V and 0 bases from J, with 9 bases between. From germline, CDR1 is MDHEN and CDR2 SYDVKM. As DNA, the CDR3 is TGTGCCAGCAAACAGACGATGAACACTGAAGCTTTCTTT. Its translation is CASKQTMNTEAFF.

The chain employs TRBV27 and TRBJ2-3; either TRBD1 or TRBD2 may fit D (6 bases each). The CDR3 is 15 amino acids. V gave up 7 bases and J gave up 6 bases, with 20 bases separating them. The germline CDR1 and CDR2 sequences are MNHEY and SMNVEV (reference sequence). CDR3 loop: CASNPLPGAEDTQYF. The CDR3 coding sequence is TGTGCCAGCAATCCCCTCCCGGGGGCGGAGGATACGCAGTATTTT.

This rearrangement joins TRBV7-8 to TRBJ1-1, with D tentatively TRBD1 (6 bases). With 5 bases removed from V and 4 bases from J, the gap between germline ends came to 14 bases. The CDR3 is 14 residues long. Looked up from germline, CDR1 is SGHVS and CDR2 is FQNEAQ. Here the CDR3 DNA reads TGTGCCAGCAGCCATACGGGGGCCGGCACTGAAGCTTTCTTT. Its translation: CASSHTGAGTEAFF.

The J gene is TRBJ2-7, the V gene TRBV5-4; D tentatively reads TRBD1 or TRBD2 (5 bases each). The CDR3 totals 15 residues. The V gene lost 2 bases and the J gene lost 0 bases, with 12 bases spanning the gap. Germline V gene sequence: CDR1 SGHNT, CDR2 YYREEE (reference sequence). The CDR3 sequence: CASSFGGSLSYEQYF. CDR3 nucleotides: TGTGCCAGCAGCTTTGGGGGATCCCTCTCCTACGAGCAGTACTTC.

J is TRBJ2-7 and V is TRBV5-6; D not resolved. The length of the CDR3 is 14 residues. Trimming pared 0 bases from V and 0 bases from J, leaving 7 bases between. From germline, CDR1 is SGHDT and CDR2 YYEEEE. The DNA for the CDR3 is TGTGCCAGCAGCTTGGTCAGGAGCTCCTACGAGCAGTACTTC. Its protein product is CASSLVRSSYEQYF.

V gene TRBV19 combines with J gene TRBJ1-2; TRBD1 agrees at 9 bases. The V gene's germline CDR1 is LNHDA and CDR2 SQIVND (reference sequence). V was clipped by 5 bases and J by 4 bases; unmatched bases: 5. The CDR3 runs to 14 residues. CDR3 sequence reads: CASSLDRGFYGYTF. In DNA form, the CDR3 reads TGTGCCAGTAGTCTTGACAGGGGGTTCTATGGCTACACCTTC.

The chain carries TRBV29-1 and TRBJ1-1, with 8 nucleotides matching TRBD1. This CDR3 comprises 15 residues. The trim removed 4 bases at V and 4 bases at J, leaving 11 bases unmatched. Germline CDR1 SQVTM, CDR2 ANQGSEA. CDR3 in amino acids: CSVASGQGAGTEAFF. CDR3 DNA: TGCAGCGTTGCCTCGGGGCAGGGGGCGGGCACTGAAGCTTTCTTT.

This clone was observed many times. This rearrangement joins TRBV7-9 to TRBJ1-2; no firm D call. The CDR3 is 13 amino acids. Trimming removed 7 bases from V and 5 bases from J, with 14 bases in between. Germline V gene data show CDR1 as SEHNR and CDR2 as FQNEAQ (reference sequence). CDR3 protein: CASKDGLEYGYTF. DNA of the CDR3: TGTGCCAGCAAGGACGGCCTAGAGTATGGCTACACCTTC.

This chain connects TRBV4-2 to TRBJ2-5, with D tentatively TRBD2 (5 bases). This CDR3 contains 18 residues. V dropped 0 bases and J dropped 2 bases, with 19 bases sitting between them. Germline loops: CDR1 LGHNA, CDR2 YNFKEQ. DNA of the CDR3: TGTGCCAGCAGCCAAGATCTAGGCGGGCCGCTGGATCAAGAGACCCAGTACTTC. It yields the protein CASSQDLGGPLDQETQYF.

V usage is TRBV6-6 and J usage is TRBJ1-1, with TRBD1 matching 9 bases. The CDR3 is made up of 15 amino acids. The V segment lost 5 bases and the J segment 1 base; nucleotides outside the gene matches: 5. CDR1 and CDR2 from the germline V gene are MNHNY and SVGAGI (reference sequence). The CDR3 reads CASSQPGQGNTEAFF. The CDR3, as DNA: TGTGCCAGCAGTCAACCGGGACAGGGGAACACTGAAGCTTTCTTT.